This T cell receptor beta chain came from a study of shared clonotypes between healthy human individuals. Trimming took 0 bases from V and 5 from J, leaving 14 bases between them. This CDR3 spans 15 amino acids. From germline, CDR1 is MNHNY and CDR2 SVGAGI (reference sequence). Assay used: immunoSEQ multiplex PCR; TCRdb lists only in-frame clones, some missing. This sample carries 600,000 or so clones, roughly 98% of them seen once, and the ten largest clones take 0.3%. The naive CD8 population came from CD45RO-negative cells selected for CCR7, without terminally differentiated effector memory CD45RA+ cells.

J is TRBJ2-7 and V is TRBV6-6; a possible D gene is TRBD1 (6 bases). The source of this sequence is a man younger than 45 in good health. The sequencing sample was made of naive CD8+ T cells sorted from blood. CDR3 loop: CASSYSQAQGNEQYF. The CDR3 DNA reads as TGTGCCAGCAGTTACTCGCAGGCCCAGGGGAACGAGCAGTACTTC.